This T cell receptor beta chain emerged from a study of blood T cell repertoires in COVID-19. The participants were between about 18 and 90 years old and came from under 25 US areas. The table lists this clone with a few counts. The CDR3 runs to 16 residues. Germline-derived CDR1 and CDR2 are MDHEN and SYDVKM. V was cut by 5 bases and J by 2 bases, with 13 bases left in between. In the original workflow: Reference gene primer amplification gave estimated nucleated cell counts. The method was immunoSEQ multiplex PCR; TCRdb's version includes in-frame clones alone and lacks a portion of them. The V and J calls and the clone size are those of that table, but D and trimming were determined from the DNA. The profile covers approximately 200,000 clones, with around 83% appearing a single time and approximately 1.3% taken by the ten largest.

The source material was PBMCs or T cells enriched from blood (not recorded which). The gene calls are TRBV28 and TRBJ2-6, with D possibly being TRBD1 (6 bases). The clonotype originates from a woman aged 40 to 50 with acute COVID-19. CDR3 residues: CASSRVPGAGANVLTF. CDR3 DNA sequence: TGTGCCAGCAGTCGAGTCCCAGGGGCTGGGGCCAACGTCCTGACTTTC.